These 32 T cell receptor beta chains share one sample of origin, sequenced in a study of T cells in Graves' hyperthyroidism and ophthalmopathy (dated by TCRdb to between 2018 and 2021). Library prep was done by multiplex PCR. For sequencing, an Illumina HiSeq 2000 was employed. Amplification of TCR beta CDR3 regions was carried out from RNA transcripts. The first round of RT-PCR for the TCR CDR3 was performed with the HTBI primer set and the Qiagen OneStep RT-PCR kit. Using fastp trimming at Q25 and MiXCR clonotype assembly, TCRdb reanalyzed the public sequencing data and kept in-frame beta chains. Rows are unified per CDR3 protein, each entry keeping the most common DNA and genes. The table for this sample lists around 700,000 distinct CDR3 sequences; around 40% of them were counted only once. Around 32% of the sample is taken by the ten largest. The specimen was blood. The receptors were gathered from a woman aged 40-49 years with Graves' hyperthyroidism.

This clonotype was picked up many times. CDR3 nucleotides: TGCAGTGCTCGGAGTCCCGGAGGCACTGAAGCTTTCTTT. Protein product: CSARSPGGTEAFF. J is TRBJ1-1 and V is TRBV20-1; D not resolved. Looked up from germline, CDR1 is DFQATT and CDR2 is SNEGSKA (reference sequence). The CDR3 consists of 13 residues. The V end was cut by 5 bases, the J end by 4 bases, with 14 bases between.

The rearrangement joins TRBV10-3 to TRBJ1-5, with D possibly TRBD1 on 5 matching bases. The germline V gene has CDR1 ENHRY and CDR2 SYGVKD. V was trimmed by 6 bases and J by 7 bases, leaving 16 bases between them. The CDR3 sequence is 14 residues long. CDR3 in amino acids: CAISGRGGEQPQHF. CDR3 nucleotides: TGTGCCATCAGCGGTAGGGGAGGGGAACAGCCCCAGCATTTT.

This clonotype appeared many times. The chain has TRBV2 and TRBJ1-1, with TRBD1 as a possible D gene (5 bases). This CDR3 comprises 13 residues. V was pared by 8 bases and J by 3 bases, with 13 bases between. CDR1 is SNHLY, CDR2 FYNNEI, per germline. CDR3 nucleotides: TGTGCCAGCGGTGGAACAGGAGACACTGAAGCTTTCTTT. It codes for CASGGTGDTEAFF.

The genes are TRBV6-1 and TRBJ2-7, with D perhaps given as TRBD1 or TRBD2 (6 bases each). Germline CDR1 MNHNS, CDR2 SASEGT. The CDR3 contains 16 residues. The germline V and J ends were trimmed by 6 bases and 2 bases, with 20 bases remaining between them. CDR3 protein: CASSVEGTGAAYEQYF. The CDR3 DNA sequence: TGTGCCAGCAGCGTAGAGGGGACGGGGGCCGCCTACGAGCAGTACTTC.

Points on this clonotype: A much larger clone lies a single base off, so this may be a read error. The CDR3 sequence is CVSTRRQGAEAFF. DNA for the CDR3: TGTGTCAGCACGAGGAGACAGGGGGCTGAAGCTTTCTTT. The chain joins TRBV10-2 to TRBJ1-1; 9 positions match TRBD1. This CDR3 has 13 amino acids. Germline V lookup: CDR1 WSHSY, CDR2 SAAADI.

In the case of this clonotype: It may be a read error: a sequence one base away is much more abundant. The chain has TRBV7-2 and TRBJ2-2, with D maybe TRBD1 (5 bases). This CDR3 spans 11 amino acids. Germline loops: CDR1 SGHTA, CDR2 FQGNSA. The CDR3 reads CANSADRELFF. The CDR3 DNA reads TGTGCCAACAGCGCGGACAGGGAGCTGTTTTTT. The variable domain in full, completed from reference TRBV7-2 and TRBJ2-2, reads GAGVSQSPSNKVTEKGKDVELRCDPISGHTALYWYRQSLGQGLEFLIYFQGNSAPDKSGLPSDRFSAERTGGSVSTLTIQRTQQEDSAVYLCANSADRELFFGEGSRLTVL.

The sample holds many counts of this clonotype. CDR3 in DNA: TGTGCCAGCTCTATGGGACAGGTGCCATCCGGCTACACCTTC. Translating it yields CASSMGQVPSGYTF. V and J are TRBV7-2 and TRBJ1-2; 8 bases are a match to TRBD1. The J segment lost 8 bases and the V segment lost 8 bases, leaving 13 bases of the junction unmatched. Germline V gene sequence: CDR1 SGHTA, CDR2 FQGNSA. This CDR3 is 14 amino acids long.

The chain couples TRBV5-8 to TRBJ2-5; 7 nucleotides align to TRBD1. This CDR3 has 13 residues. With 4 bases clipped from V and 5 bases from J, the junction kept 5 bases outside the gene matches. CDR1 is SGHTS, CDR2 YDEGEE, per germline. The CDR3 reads CASSRTGDETQYF. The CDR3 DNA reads TGTGCCAGCAGCCGGACAGGAGATGAGACCCAGTACTTC.

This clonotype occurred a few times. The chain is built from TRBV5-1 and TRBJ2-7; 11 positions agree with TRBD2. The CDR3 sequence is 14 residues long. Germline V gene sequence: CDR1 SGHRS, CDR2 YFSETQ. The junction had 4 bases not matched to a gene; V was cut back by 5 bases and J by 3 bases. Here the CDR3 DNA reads TGCGCCAGCAGGTTGACTAGCGGGAACTACGAGCAGTACTTC. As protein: CASRLTSGNYEQYF.

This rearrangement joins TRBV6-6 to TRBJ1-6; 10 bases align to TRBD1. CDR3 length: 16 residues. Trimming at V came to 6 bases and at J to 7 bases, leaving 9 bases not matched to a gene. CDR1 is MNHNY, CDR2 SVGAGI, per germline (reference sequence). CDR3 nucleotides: TGTGCCAGCAGCGACCGGGACAGGGGAAAAAATTCACCCCTCCACTTT. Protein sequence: CASSDRDRGKNSPLHF.

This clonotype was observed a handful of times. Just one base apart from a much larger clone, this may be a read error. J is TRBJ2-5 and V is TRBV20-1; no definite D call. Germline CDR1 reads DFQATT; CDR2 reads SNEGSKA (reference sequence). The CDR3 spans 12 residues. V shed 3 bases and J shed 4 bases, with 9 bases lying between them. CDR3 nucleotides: TGCAGTGCTAGCGAACCAGGAGAGACCCAGTACTTC. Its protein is CSASEPGETQYF.

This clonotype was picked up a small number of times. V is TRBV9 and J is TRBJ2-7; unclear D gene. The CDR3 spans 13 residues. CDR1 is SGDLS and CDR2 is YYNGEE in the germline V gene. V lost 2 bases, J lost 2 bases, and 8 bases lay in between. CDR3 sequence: CASSVYWAYEQYF. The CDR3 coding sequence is TGTGCCAGCAGCGTTTACTGGGCCTACGAGCAGTACTTC.

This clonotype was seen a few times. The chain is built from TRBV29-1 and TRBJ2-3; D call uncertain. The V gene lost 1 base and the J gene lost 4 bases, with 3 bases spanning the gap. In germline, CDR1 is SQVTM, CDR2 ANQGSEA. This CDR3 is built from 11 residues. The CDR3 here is CSVEGADTQYF. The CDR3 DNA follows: TGCAGCGTTGAAGGGGCAGATACGCAGTATTTT.

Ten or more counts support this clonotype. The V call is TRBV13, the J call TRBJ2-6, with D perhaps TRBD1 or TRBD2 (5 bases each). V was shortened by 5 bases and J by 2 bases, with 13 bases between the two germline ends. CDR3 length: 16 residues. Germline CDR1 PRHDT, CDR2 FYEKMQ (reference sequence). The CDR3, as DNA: TGTGCCAGCAGCGCCCTAGAGGGGACTGGGGCCAACGTCCTGACTTTC. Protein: CASSALEGTGANVLTF.

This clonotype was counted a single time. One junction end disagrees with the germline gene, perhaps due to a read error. The CDR3 DNA follows: TGCAGTGCCCCGATGCGGGACACCGGGGAGCTGCTTTTT. It is translated as CSAPMRDTGELLF. The genes are TRBV20-1 and TRBJ2-2; D assignment may be TRBD1 or TRBD2 (6 bases each). The CDR3 contains 13 residues. Germline CDR1 DFQATT, CDR2 SNEGSKA (reference sequence).

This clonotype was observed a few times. CDR3 sequence: CASSYSGGTGAFF. For the CDR3, the DNA is TGTGCCAGCAGTTACTCCGGGGGGACGGGGGCTTTCTTT. This chain connects TRBV6-5 to TRBJ1-1, with a possible D match to TRBD1 (5 bases). V shed 0 bases and J shed 11 bases, with 13 bases lying between them. The CDR3 consists of 13 residues. Germline V gene sequence: CDR1 MNHEY, CDR2 SVGAGI.

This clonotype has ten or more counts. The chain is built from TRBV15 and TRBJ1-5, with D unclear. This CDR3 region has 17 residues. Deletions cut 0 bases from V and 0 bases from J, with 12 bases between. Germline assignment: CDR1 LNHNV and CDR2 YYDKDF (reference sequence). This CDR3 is CATSRDYSTYSNQPQHF. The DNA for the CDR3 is TGTGCCACCAGCAGAGATTACAGCACTTATAGCAATCAGCCCCAGCATTTT.

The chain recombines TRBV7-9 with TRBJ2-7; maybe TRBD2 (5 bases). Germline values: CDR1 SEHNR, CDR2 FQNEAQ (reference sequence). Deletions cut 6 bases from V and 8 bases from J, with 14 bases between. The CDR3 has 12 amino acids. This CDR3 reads CASSPQRPKQYF. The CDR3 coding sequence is TGTGCCAGCAGTCCGCAGCGGCCTAAGCAGTACTTC. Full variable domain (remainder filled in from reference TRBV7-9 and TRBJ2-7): DTGVSQNPRHKITKRGQNVTFRCDPISEHNRLYWYRQTLGQGPEFLTYFQNEAQLEKSRLLSDRFSAERPKGSFSTLEIQRTEQGDSAMYLCASSPQRPKQYFGPGTRLTVT.

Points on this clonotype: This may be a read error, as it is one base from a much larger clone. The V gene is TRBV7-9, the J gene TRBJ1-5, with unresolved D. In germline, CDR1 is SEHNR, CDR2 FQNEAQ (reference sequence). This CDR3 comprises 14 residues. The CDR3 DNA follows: TGTACCAGCAGCTTGTCCGACAGCAATCAGCCCCAGCATTTT. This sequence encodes CTSSLSDSNQPQHF.

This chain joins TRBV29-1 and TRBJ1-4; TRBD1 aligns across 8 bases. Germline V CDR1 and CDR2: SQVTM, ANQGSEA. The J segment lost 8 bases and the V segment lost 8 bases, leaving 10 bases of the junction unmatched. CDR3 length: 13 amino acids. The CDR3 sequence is CSPGGRWSEKLFF. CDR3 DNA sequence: TGCAGCCCAGGGGGCCGTTGGAGCGAAAAACTGTTTTTT.

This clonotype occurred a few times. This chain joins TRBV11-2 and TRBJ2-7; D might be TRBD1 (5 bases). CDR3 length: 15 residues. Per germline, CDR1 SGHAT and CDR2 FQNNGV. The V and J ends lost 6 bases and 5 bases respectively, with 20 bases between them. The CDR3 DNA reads TGTGCCAGCAGGCGCAAACTGACAGTGCCCAACGAGCAGTACTTC. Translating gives CASRRKLTVPNEQYF. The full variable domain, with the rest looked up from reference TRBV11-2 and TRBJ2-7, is EAGVAQSPRYKIIEKRQSVAFWCNPISGHATLYWYQQILGQGPKLLIQFQNNGVVDDSQLPKDRFSAERLKGVDSTLKIQPAKLEDSAVYLCASRRKLTVPNEQYFGPGTRLTVT.

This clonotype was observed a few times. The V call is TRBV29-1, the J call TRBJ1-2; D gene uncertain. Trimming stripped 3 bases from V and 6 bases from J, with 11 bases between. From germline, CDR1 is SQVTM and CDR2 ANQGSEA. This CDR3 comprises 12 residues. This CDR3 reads CSVDDTEDGYTF. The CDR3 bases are TGCAGCGTTGACGACACGGAGGATGGCTACACCTTC.

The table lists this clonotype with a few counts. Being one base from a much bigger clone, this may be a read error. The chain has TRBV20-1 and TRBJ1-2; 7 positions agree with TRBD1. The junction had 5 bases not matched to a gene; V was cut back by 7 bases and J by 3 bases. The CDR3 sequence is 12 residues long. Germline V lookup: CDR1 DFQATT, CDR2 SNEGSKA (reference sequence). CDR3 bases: TGCAGTGGCCCGGGACAGTACTATGGCTACACCTTC. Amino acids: CSGPGQYYGYTF.

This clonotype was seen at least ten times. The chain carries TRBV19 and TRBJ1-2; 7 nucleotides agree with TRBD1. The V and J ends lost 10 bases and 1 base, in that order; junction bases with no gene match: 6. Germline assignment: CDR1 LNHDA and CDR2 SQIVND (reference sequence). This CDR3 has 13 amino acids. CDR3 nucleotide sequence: TGTGCCACCACCGACAGGGATAACTATGGCTACACCTTC. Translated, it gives CATTDRDNYGYTF.

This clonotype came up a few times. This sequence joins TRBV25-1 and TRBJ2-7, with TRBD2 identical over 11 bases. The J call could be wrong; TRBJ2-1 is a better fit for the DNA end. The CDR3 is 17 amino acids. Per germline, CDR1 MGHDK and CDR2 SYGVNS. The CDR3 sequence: CASSEYRLAGGGNEQFF. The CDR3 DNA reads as TGTGCCAGCAGTGAATATCGGCTAGCGGGGGGCGGCAATGAGCAGTTCTTC.

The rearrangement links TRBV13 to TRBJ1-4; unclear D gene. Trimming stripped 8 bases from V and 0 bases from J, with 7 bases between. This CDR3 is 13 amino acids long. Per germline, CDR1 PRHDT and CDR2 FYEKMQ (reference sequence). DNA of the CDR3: TGTGCCAGCCGAGAAGCAACTAATGAAAAACTGTTTTTT. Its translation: CASREATNEKLFF.

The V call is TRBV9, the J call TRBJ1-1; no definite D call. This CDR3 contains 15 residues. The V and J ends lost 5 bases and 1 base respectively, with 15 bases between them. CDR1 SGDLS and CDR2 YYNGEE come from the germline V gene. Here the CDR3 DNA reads TGTGCCAGCAGTTTATTAACAGCTACGAACACTGAAGCTTTCTTT. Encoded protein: CASSLLTATNTEAFF.

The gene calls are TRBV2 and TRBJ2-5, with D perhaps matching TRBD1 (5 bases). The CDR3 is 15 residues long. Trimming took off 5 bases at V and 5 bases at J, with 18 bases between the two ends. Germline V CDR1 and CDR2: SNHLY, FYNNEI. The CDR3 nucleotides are TGTGCCAGCAGTTTCGGACACCTAAAACGGGAGACCCAGTACTTC. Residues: CASSFGHLKRETQYF.

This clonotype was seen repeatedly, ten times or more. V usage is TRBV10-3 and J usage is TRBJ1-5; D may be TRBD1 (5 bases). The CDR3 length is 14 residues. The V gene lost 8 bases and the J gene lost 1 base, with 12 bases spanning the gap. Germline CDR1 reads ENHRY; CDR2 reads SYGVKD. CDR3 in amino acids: CAIGGVASNQPQHF. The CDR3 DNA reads TGTGCCATCGGGGGGGTTGCGAGCAATCAGCCCCAGCATTTT.

CDR3 protein: CASSLVGMETQYF. The DNA of the CDR3 is TGTGCCAGCAGCTTAGTGGGTATGGAGACCCAGTACTTC. The rearrangement uses TRBV7-9 and TRBJ2-5; D call uncertain. Trimming cost V 1 base and J 5 bases, with 8 bases left between them. The length of the CDR3 is 13 residues. Germline V gives CDR1 SEHNR, CDR2 FQNEAQ (reference sequence).

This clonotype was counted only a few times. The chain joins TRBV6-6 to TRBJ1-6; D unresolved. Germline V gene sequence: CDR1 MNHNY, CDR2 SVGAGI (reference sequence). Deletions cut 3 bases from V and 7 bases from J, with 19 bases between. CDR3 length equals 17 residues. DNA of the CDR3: TGTGCCAGCAGTTATTCAGTTTTTATCGGTCACAATTCACCCCTCCACTTT. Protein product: CASSYSVFIGHNSPLHF.

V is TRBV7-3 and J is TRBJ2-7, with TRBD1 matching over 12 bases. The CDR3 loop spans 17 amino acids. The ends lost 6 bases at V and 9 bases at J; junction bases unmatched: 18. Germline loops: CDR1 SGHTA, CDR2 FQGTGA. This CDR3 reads CASSLASLGDRGPGQYF. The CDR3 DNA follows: TGTGCCAGCAGTTTAGCCTCCCTCGGGGACAGGGGGCCTGGGCAGTACTTC. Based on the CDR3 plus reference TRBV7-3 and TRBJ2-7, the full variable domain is GAGVSQTPSNKVTEKGKYVELRCDPISGHTALYWYRQSLGQGPEFLIYFQGTGAADDSGLPNDRFFAVRPEGSVSTLKIQRTERGDSAVYLCASSLASLGDRGPGQYFGPGTRLTVT.